Listed below are T cell receptor beta chains from one sample, sequenced in a study of T cells in Graves' hyperthyroidism and ophthalmopathy. Each CDR3 protein gets one entry after TCRdb re-called the multiplex PCR reads with MiXCR. The data contain approximately 640,000 distinct CDR3 sequences, just under 45% of them singletons. The sequencing input was peripheral blood or thyroid tissue (not recorded which). These receptors were taken from an adult man with Graves' disease, either hyperthyroidism or ophthalmopathy (not recorded which). Each CDR3 is given with its conserved first and last residue. The order of the fields is J gene, clone size, V gene, D gene, CDR3 protein, CDR3 DNA. A D gene is named only where the DNA matches it firmly. Rows give clone size only sometimes, using once, few, many, or a class for an expanded clone.

J gene: TRBJ1-2
clone size: .
V gene: TRBV7-3
D gene: .
CDR3 protein: CAWSGRNYGYTF
CDR3 DNA: TGTGCCTGGTCCGGGAGAAACTATGGCTACACCTTC

J gene: TRBJ1-6
clone size: .
V gene: TRBV2
D gene: TRBD1
CDR3 protein: CASKDRPNSYNSPLHF
CDR3 DNA: TGTGCCAGCAAGGACAGGCCCAACTCCTATAATTCACCCCTCCACTTT

J gene: TRBJ1-4
clone size: few
V gene: TRBV7-9
D gene: .
CDR3 protein: CASSPRASATNEKLFF
CDR3 DNA: TGTGCCAGCAGCCCCCGGGCCTCTGCAACTAATGAAAAACTGTTTTTT

J gene: TRBJ1-6
clone size: few
V gene: TRBV6-4
D gene: .
CDR3 protein: CASSEYTYNSPLHF
CDR3 DNA: TGTGCCAGCAGTGAATATACATATAATTCACCCCTCCACTTT

J gene: TRBJ2-7
clone size: many
V gene: TRBV20-1
D gene: TRBD2
CDR3 protein: CSARDGTSDYEQYF
CDR3 DNA: TGCAGTGCTAGAGATGGGACTAGCGACTACGAGCAGTACTTC

J gene: TRBJ1-1
clone size: few
V gene: TRBV29-1
D gene: TRBD1
CDR3 protein: CSVRGQPNTEAFF
CDR3 DNA: TGCAGCGTCCGGGGACAGCCGAACACTGAAGCTTTCTTT

J gene: TRBJ2-7
clone size: .
V gene: TRBV10-3
D gene: .
CDR3 protein: CAISYDPYEQYF
CDR3 DNA: TGTGCCATCAGTTATGATCCTTACGAGCAGTACTTC

J gene: TRBJ1-6
clone size: many
V gene: TRBV7-9
D gene: .
CDR3 protein: CASSSPPGWTNSPLHF
CDR3 DNA: TGTGCCAGCAGCTCCCCGCCGGGCTGGACAAATTCACCCCTCCACTTT

J gene: TRBJ1-2
clone size: many
V gene: TRBV12-3/TRBV12-4
D gene: TRBD1
CDR3 protein: CASSRQGWDGYTF
CDR3 DNA: TGTGCCAGCAGCAGACAGGGATGGGATGGCTACACCTTC

J gene: TRBJ1-1
clone size: few
V gene: TRBV14
D gene: .
CDR3 protein: CASSPVAFGAEAFF
CDR3 DNA: TGTGCCAGCAGCCCCGTGGCCTTTGGGGCTGAAGCTTTCTTT

J gene: TRBJ1-5
clone size: many
V gene: TRBV2
D gene: .
CDR3 protein: CASSERHNSNQPQHF
CDR3 DNA: TGTGCCAGCAGTGAAAGGCATAATAGCAATCAGCCCCAGCATTTT

J gene: TRBJ1-2
clone size: once
V gene: TRBV9
D gene: TRBD1
CDR3 protein: CASSLTGYTF
CDR3 DNA: TGTGCCAGCAGCTTGACAGGGTACACCTTC

J gene: TRBJ1-5
clone size: once
V gene: TRBV12-5
D gene: .
CDR3 protein: CASSLAHAQPQHF
CDR3 DNA: TGTGCCAGCAGTTTGGCTCATGCTCAGCCCCAGCATTTT

J gene: TRBJ2-7
clone size: .
V gene: TRBV6-5
D gene: TRBD2
CDR3 protein: CASSYAGERTEQYF
CDR3 DNA: TGTGCCAGCAGTTACGCGGGAGAAAGAACCGAGCAGTACTTC

J gene: TRBJ1-1
clone size: many
V gene: TRBV25-1
D gene: .
CDR3 protein: CASSEPGAVGEAFF
CDR3 DNA: TGTGCCAGCAGTGAACCGGGTGCGGTAGGGGAAGCTTTCTTT

J gene: TRBJ1-5
clone size: many
V gene: TRBV24-1
D gene: .
CDR3 protein: CATSDTRHNQPQHF
CDR3 DNA: TGTGCCACCAGTGATACTCGACACAATCAGCCCCAGCATTTT

J gene: TRBJ1-2
clone size: .
V gene: TRBV10-1
D gene: TRBD1
CDR3 protein: CASSDGQARGYTF
CDR3 DNA: TGCGCCAGCAGTGACGGACAGGCCAGGGGCTACACCTTC

J gene: TRBJ1-2
clone size: .
V gene: TRBV25-1
D gene: TRBD1
CDR3 protein: CASSASYTGGYGYTF
CDR3 DNA: TGTGCCAGCAGTGCTAGTTATACAGGGGGCTATGGCTACACCTTC

J gene: TRBJ2-5
clone size: .
V gene: TRBV29-1
D gene: .
CDR3 protein: CSVETAKETQYF
CDR3 DNA: TGCAGCGTTGAAACAGCGAAAGAGACCCAGTACTTC

J gene: TRBJ1-2
clone size: .
V gene: TRBV5-3
D gene: TRBD1
CDR3 protein: CARPAGGHYGYTF
CDR3 DNA: TGTGCTAGACCCGCAGGGGGCCACTATGGCTACACCTTC

J gene: TRBJ1-1
clone size: many
V gene: TRBV15
D gene: .
CDR3 protein: CATSRVGSWWAFF
CDR3 DNA: TGTGCCACCAGCAGAGTAGGCAGCTGGTGGGCTTTCTTT

J gene: TRBJ1-5
clone size: .
V gene: TRBV2
D gene: TRBD1
CDR3 protein: CAREPGQSSNQPQHF
CDR3 DNA: TGTGCTAGAGAGCCGGGACAGTCTAGCAATCAGCCCCAGCATTTT

J gene: TRBJ2-7
clone size: once
V gene: TRBV7-8
D gene: .
CDR3 protein: CASSFQSGRDLYEQYF
CDR3 DNA: TGTGCCAGCAGCTTTCAATCCGGCAGGGATTTGTACGAGCAGTACTTC

J gene: TRBJ2-5
clone size: .
V gene: TRBV29-1
D gene: .
CDR3 protein: CSVDGGARIRETQYF
CDR3 DNA: TGCAGCGTTGACGGAGGGGCGAGGATACGAGAGACCCAGTACTTC

J gene: TRBJ1-6
clone size: few
V gene: TRBV4-2
D gene: .
CDR3 protein: CASSQTSSGFTSPLHF
CDR3 DNA: TGTGCCAGCAGCCAAACCTCATCGGGTTTTACTTCACCCCTCCACTTT

J gene: TRBJ1-6
clone size: many
V gene: TRBV15
D gene: .
CDR3 protein: CATSTRSSYNSPLHF
CDR3 DNA: TGTGCCACCAGCACCAGGAGCTCCTATAATTCACCCCTCCACTTT

J gene: TRBJ1-2
clone size: .
V gene: TRBV12-3/TRBV12-4
D gene: .
CDR3 protein: CASSPTLRLQGGYTF
CDR3 DNA: TGTGCCAGCAGCCCTACTCTGAGACTTCAAGGGGGCTACACCTTC

J gene: TRBJ1-4
clone size: .
V gene: TRBV7-8
D gene: .
CDR3 protein: CASSLERPSGYSEKLFF
CDR3 DNA: TGTGCCAGCAGCTTAGAACGACCTTCGGGGTACAGTGAAAAACTGTTTTTT

J gene: TRBJ2-5
clone size: .
V gene: TRBV6-1
D gene: TRBD2
CDR3 protein: CASSASGLAGVGIKETQYF
CDR3 DNA: TGTGCCAGCAGTGCGTCGGGACTAGCGGGAGTGGGGATAAAAGAGACCCAGTACTTC

J gene: TRBJ2-2
clone size: .
V gene: TRBV9
D gene: .
CDR3 protein: CASSVAISGNTGELFF
CDR3 DNA: TGTGCCAGCAGCGTAGCTATTAGCGGGAACACCGGGGAGCTGTTTTTT

J gene: TRBJ1-1
clone size: .
V gene: TRBV7-2
D gene: TRBD1
CDR3 protein: CASSSDRDVAFF
CDR3 DNA: TGTGCCAGCAGCTCGGACAGGGATGTAGCTTTCTTT

J gene: TRBJ1-5
clone size: many
V gene: TRBV2
D gene: TRBD1
CDR3 protein: CASRGTGVVGPQHF
CDR3 DNA: TGTGCCAGCAGAGGAACAGGGGTGGTAGGGCCCCAGCATTTT

J gene: TRBJ1-1
clone size: .
V gene: TRBV15
D gene: .
CDR3 protein: CATSRDSVGTEAFF
CDR3 DNA: TGTGCCACCAGCAGAGATTCGGTAGGCACTGAAGCTTTCTTT

J gene: TRBJ2-5
clone size: .
V gene: TRBV24-1
D gene: .
CDR3 protein: CATQGEGDLPLDSPQYF
CDR3 DNA: TGTGCCACCCAAGGTGAAGGGGACCTACCGCTCGATTCGCCCCAGTACTTC

J gene: TRBJ2-6
clone size: many
V gene: TRBV24-1
D gene: .
CDR3 protein: CATSGGLVSGSGANVLTF
CDR3 DNA: TGTGCCACCAGTGGTGGGCTTGTTAGCGGTTCTGGGGCCAACGTCCTGACTTTC

J gene: TRBJ2-2
clone size: .
V gene: TRBV19
D gene: .
CDR3 protein: CASSMSFTGALFF
CDR3 DNA: TGTGCCAGTAGTATGAGTTTTACCGGGGCGCTGTTTTTT

J gene: TRBJ1-6
clone size: many
V gene: TRBV5-1
D gene: .
CDR3 protein: CASSLGGLLNSPLHF
CDR3 DNA: TGCGCCAGCAGCTTGGGAGGACTGCTTAATTCACCCCTCCACTTT

J gene: TRBJ2-5
clone size: many
V gene: TRBV29-1
D gene: .
CDR3 protein: CSVGLPRETQYF
CDR3 DNA: TGCAGCGTGGGGCTGCCACGAGAGACCCAGTACTTC

J gene: TRBJ1-4
clone size: .
V gene: TRBV29-1
D gene: .
CDR3 protein: CSVEDQGGDPNEKLFF
CDR3 DNA: TGCAGCGTTGAAGATCAGGGAGGGGATCCTAATGAAAAACTGTTTTTT

J gene: TRBJ1-2
clone size: few
V gene: TRBV6-6
D gene: .
CDR3 protein: CASSRLQGDGYTF
CDR3 DNA: TGTGCCAGCAGTAGGTTACAGGGTGATGGCTACACCTTC

J gene: TRBJ2-7
clone size: few
V gene: TRBV19
D gene: TRBD1
CDR3 protein: CASTPAGQGTDEQYF
CDR3 DNA: TGTGCCAGTACCCCAGCCGGACAGGGGACAGACGAGCAGTACTTC

J gene: TRBJ1-1
clone size: .
V gene: TRBV20-1
D gene: TRBD1
CDR3 protein: CSASRTGPFNTEAFF
CDR3 DNA: TGCAGTGCTTCCAGGACAGGGCCTTTTAACACTGAAGCTTTCTTT

J gene: TRBJ1-2
clone size: .
V gene: TRBV5-1
D gene: .
CDR3 protein: CASSPRTGHGYTF
CDR3 DNA: TGCGCCAGCAGCCCCAGGACGGGACATGGCTACACCTTC

J gene: TRBJ1-1
clone size: .
V gene: TRBV2
D gene: TRBD1
CDR3 protein: CASRRDRANTEAFF
CDR3 DNA: TGTGCCAGCAGAAGGGACAGGGCGAACACTGAAGCTTTCTTT

J gene: TRBJ1-2
clone size: .
V gene: TRBV20-1
D gene: .
CDR3 protein: CSARDYGIANYGYTF
CDR3 DNA: TGCAGTGCTAGAGATTACGGCATAGCGAACTATGGCTACACCTTC

J gene: TRBJ1-1
clone size: few
V gene: TRBV10-3
D gene: TRBD1
CDR3 protein: CAISVSGTGGTEAFF
CDR3 DNA: TGTGCCATCAGTGTATCCGGGACAGGGGGGACTGAAGCTTTCTTT

J gene: TRBJ1-1
clone size: once
V gene: TRBV25-1
D gene: .
CDR3 protein: CARSGAMNTEAFF
CDR3 DNA: TGTGCTAGATCGGGGGCGATGAACACTGAAGCTTTCTTT

J gene: TRBJ1-1
clone size: few
V gene: TRBV5-1
D gene: .
CDR3 protein: CASSLGHANTEAFF
CDR3 DNA: TGCGCCAGCAGCTTAGGACACGCGAACACTGAAGCTTTCTTT

J gene: TRBJ2-3
clone size: .
V gene: TRBV5-1
D gene: .
CDR3 protein: CASGRTPRGEETDTQYF
CDR3 DNA: TGCGCCAGCGGGCGTACTCCCCGCGGCGAGGAGACAGATACGCAGTATTTT

J gene: TRBJ1-2
clone size: .
V gene: TRBV13
D gene: TRBD1
CDR3 protein: CASSFGPQGSYGYTF
CDR3 DNA: TGTGCCAGCAGCTTCGGCCCACAGGGGTCCTATGGCTACACCTTC

J gene: TRBJ1-2
clone size: .
V gene: TRBV10-3
D gene: TRBD1
CDR3 protein: CAISEAGTVDGYTF
CDR3 DNA: TGTGCCATCAGTGAGGCGGGGACAGTCGATGGCTACACCTTC

J gene: TRBJ1-1
clone size: few
V gene: TRBV7-2
D gene: .
CDR3 protein: CASSLAHITLNTEAFF
CDR3 DNA: TGTGCCAGCAGCTTAGCTCACATTACTCTGAACACTGAAGCTTTCTTT

J gene: TRBJ1-4
clone size: many
V gene: TRBV7-9
D gene: .
CDR3 protein: CASSSNRATNEKLFF
CDR3 DNA: TGTGCCAGCAGCTCAAACAGGGCAACTAATGAAAAACTGTTTTTT